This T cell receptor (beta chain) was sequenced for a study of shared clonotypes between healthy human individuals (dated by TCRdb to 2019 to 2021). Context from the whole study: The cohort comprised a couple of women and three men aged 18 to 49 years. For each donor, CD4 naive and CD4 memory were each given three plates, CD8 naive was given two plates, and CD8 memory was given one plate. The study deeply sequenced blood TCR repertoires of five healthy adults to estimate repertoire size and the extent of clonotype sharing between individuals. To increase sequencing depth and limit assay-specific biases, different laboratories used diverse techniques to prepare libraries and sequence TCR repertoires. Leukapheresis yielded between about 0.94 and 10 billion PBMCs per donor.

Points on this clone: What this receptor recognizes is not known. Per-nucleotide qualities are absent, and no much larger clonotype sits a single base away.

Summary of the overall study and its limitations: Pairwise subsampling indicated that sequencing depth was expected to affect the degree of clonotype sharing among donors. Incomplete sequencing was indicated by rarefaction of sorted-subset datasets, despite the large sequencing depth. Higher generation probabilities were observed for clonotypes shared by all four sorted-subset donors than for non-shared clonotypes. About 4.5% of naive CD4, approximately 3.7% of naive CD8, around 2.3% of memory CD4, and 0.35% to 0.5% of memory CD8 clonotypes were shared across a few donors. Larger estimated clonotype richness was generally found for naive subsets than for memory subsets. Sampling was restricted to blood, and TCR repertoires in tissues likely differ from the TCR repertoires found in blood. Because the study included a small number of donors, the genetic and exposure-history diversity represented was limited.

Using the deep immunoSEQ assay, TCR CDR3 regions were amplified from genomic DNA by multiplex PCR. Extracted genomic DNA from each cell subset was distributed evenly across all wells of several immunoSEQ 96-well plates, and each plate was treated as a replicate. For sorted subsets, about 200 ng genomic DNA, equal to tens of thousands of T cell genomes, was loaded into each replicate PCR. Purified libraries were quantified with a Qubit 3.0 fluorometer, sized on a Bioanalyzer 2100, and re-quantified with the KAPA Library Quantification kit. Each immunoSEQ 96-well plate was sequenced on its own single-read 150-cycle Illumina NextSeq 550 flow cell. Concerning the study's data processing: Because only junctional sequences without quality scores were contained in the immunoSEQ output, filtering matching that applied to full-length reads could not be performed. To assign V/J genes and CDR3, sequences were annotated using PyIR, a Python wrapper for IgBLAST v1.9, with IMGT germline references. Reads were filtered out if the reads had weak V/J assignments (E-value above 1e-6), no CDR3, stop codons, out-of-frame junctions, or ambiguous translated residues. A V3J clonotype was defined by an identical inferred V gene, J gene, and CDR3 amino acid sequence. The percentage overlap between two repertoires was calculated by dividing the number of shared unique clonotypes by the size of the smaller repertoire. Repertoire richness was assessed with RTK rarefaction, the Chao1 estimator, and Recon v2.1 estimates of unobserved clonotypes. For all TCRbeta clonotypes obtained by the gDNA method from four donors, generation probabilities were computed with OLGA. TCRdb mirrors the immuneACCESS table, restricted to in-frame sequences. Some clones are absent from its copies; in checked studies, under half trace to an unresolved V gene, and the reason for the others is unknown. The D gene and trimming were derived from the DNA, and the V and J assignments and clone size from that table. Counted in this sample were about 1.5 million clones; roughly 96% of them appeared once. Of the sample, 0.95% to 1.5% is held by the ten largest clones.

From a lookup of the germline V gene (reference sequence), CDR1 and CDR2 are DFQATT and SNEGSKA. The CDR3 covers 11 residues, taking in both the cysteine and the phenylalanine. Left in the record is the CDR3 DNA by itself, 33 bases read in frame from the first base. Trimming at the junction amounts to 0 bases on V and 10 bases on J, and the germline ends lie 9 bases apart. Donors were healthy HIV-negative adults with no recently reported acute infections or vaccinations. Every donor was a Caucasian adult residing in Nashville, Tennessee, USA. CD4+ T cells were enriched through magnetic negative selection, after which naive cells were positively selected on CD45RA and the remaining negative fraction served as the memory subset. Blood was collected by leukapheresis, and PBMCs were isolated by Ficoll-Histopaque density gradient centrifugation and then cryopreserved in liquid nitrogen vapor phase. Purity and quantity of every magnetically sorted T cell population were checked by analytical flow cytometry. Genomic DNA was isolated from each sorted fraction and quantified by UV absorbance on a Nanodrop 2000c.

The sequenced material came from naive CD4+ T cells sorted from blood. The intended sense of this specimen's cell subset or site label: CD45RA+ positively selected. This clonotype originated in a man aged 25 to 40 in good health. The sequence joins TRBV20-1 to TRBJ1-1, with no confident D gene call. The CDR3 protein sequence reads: CSARDKLAAFF. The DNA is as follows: TGCAGTGCTAGAGATAAATTAGCAGCTTTCTTT.